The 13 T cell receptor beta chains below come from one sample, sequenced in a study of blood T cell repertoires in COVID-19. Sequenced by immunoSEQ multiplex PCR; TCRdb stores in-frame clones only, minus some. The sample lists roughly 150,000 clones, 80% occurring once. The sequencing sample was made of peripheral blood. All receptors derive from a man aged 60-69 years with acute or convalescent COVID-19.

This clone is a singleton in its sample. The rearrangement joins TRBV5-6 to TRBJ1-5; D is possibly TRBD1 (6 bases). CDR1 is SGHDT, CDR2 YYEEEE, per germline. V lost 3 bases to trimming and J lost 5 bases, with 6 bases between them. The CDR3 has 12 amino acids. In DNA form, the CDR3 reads TGTGCCAGCAGCTCAGGGGATCAGCCCCAGCATTTT. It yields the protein CASSSGDQPQHF.

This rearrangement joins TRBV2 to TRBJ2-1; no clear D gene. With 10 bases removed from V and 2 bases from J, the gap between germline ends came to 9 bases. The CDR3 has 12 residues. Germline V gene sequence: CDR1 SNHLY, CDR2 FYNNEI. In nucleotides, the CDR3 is TGTGCCATAGCCTCTCCCTACAATGAGCAGTTCTTC. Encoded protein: CAIASPYNEQFF.

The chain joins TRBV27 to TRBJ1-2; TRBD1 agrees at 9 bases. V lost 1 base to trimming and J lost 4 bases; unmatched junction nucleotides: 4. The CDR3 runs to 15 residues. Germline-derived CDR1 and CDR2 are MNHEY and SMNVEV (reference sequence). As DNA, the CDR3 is TGTGCCAGCAGTTTATTACAGGGGGCTGTCTATGGCTACACCTTC. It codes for CASSLLQGAVYGYTF.

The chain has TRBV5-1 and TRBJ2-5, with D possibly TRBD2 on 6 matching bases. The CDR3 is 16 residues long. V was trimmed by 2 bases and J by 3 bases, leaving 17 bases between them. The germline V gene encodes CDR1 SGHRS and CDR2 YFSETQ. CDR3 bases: TGCGCCAGCAGCTTCTCCGCGGGGCGGAGGAAAGAGACCCAGTACTTC. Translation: CASSFSAGRRKETQYF. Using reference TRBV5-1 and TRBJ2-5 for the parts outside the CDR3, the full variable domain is KAGVTQTPRYLIKTRGQQVTLSCSPISGHRSVSWYQQTPGQGLQFLFEYFSETQRNKGNFPGRFSGRQFSNSRSEMNVSTLELGDSALYLCASSFSAGRRKETQYFGPGTRLLVL.

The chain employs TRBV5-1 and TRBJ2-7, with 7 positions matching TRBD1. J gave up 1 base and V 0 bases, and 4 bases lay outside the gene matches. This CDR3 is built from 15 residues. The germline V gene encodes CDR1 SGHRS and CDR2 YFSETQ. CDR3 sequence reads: CASSLGDSTSYEQYF. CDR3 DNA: TGCGCCAGCAGCTTGGGGGACAGTACTTCCTACGAGCAGTACTTC.

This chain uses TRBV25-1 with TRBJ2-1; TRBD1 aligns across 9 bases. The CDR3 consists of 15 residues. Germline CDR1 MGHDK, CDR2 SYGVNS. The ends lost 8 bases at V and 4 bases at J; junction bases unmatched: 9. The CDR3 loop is CASQKGTGFYNEQFF. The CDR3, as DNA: TGTGCCAGCCAAAAGGGGACAGGGTTTTACAATGAGCAGTTCTTC.

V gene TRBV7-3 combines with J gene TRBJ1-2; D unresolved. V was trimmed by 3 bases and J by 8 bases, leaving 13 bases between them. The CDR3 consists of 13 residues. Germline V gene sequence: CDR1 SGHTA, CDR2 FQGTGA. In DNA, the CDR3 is TGTGCCAGCAGCTTCGGTCAGGCTGCCGGCTACACCTTC. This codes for CASSFGQAAGYTF.

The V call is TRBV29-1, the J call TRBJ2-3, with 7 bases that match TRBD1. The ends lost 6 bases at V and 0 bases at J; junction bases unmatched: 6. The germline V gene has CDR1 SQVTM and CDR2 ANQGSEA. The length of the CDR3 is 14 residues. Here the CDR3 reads CSVARGQSTDTQYF. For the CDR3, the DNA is TGCAGCGTCGCCAGGGGACAGAGCACAGATACGCAGTATTTT.

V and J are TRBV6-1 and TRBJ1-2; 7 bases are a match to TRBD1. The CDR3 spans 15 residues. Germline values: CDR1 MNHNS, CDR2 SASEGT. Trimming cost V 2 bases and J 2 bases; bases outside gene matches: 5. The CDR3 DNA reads TGTGCCAGCAGTGAAACGACAGGGATGAACTATGGCTACACCTTC. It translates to CASSETTGMNYGYTF.

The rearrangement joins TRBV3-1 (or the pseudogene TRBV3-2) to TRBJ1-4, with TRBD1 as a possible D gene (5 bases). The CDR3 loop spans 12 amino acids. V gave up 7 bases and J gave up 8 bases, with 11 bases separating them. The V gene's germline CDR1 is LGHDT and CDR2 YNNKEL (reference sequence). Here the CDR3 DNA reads TGTGCCAGCAAGGGGCCTGGCGAAAAACTGTTTTTT. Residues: CASKGPGEKLFF.

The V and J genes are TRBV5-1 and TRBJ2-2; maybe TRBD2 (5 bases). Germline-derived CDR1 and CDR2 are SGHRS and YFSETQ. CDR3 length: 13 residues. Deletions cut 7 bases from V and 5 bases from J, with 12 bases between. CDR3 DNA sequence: TGCGCCAGCGGGCCAGGAGGAACCGGGGAGCTGTTTTTT. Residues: CASGPGGTGELFF.

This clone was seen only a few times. This CDR3 reads CASSPRGSFGARAFF. For the CDR3, the DNA is TGTGCCAGCTCACCAAGGGGCTCGTTCGGTGCTCGAGCTTTCTTT. This sequence joins TRBV18 and TRBJ1-1; tentatively, D is TRBD1 (5 bases). The length of the CDR3 is 15 residues. Trimming took 2 bases from V and 10 from J, leaving 20 bases between them. CDR1 is KGHSH, CDR2 LQKENI, per germline.

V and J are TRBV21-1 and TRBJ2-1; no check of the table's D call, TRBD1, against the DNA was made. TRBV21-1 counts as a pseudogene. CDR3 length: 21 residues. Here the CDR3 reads CASSKEAGGERGGGAYNEQFF. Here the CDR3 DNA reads TGTGCCAGCAGCAAAGAGGCAGGGGGAGAAAGAGGCGGAGGAGCCTACAATGAGCAGTTCTTC.